This TCR beta chain was profiled in a study of early T cells in non-severe SARS-CoV-2 infection. Study information: Investigators sequenced bulk RNA drawn from unsorted whole blood, and chains remained unpaired. Whole-study findings and limits: Using VDJdb, the matching emphasized anti-spike CD8 responses while missing private and CD4 specificities.

The TCR library protocol was used to attach unique molecular identifiers. These identifiers were attached to individual cDNA molecules. TCRdb re-analysed the 5' RACE reads in MiXCR, keeping a single row per CDR3 protein. The sample yields some 89,000 distinct CDR3 sequences, approximately 10% seen once. Trimming left V 6 bases short and J 4 bases short, with 8 bases between. The CDR3 sequence is 12 residues long. CDR1 is LGHNA, CDR2 YNFKEQ, per germline. This clonotype was observed many times. What it binds is not known. This clonotype was obtained from an adult who was a healthcare worker with PCR-confirmed SARS-CoV-2 infection or an uninfected control (not recorded which). This specimen was whole blood, taken at baseline. V and J are TRBV4-2 and TRBJ2-3, with D unclear. In nucleotides, the CDR3 is TGTGCCAGCAGGGCTACCGCAGATACGCAGTATTTT. Protein product: CASRATADTQYF.